The subject of this entry is one TCR beta chain. The antigen remains undetermined. J gave up 3 bases and V 1 base, and 4 bases lay outside the gene matches. This CDR3 is 17 amino acids long. Per germline, CDR1 LGHNA and CDR2 YNFKEQ. The sample is drawn from a study of Graves' ophthalmopathy and Graves' hyperthyroidism. Amplification from RNA transcripts yielded the TCR beta CDR3 regions. First-round RT-PCR relied on HTBI primers, and a second-round multiplex PCR came next. TCRdb re-analysed the multiplex PCR reads in MiXCR, keeping a single row per CDR3 protein. The repertoire holds more than 300,000 distinct CDR3 sequences, with approximately 15% as singletons. Broader study findings: With around 69% sensitivity and about 72% specificity, the model predicted ophthalmopathy progression. In blood appeared most of the expanded thyroid clonotypes whose frequency exceeded 0.001. Classification of ophthalmopathy versus stable hyperthyroidism by a 13-signature model yielded 85% to 90% sensitivity and around 81% specificity.

Orbital computed tomography, together with clinical symptoms, serum thyroxine, TRAb and thyroid ultrasound, was used for diagnosis. Sequenced sample: peripheral blood. This sequence originates from a woman aged 18-29 years with stable Graves' hyperthyroidism. This sequence joins TRBV4-2 and TRBJ2-6; 9 bases are shared with TRBD2. The chain's CDR3 is CASSQGGLADGANVLTF. Here the CDR3 DNA reads TGTGCCAGCAGCCAAGGGGGACTAGCTGATGGGGCCAACGTCCTGACTTTC.